Sequencing of this TCR beta chain was carried out in a study of early T cells in non-severe SARS-CoV-2 infection (dated by TCRdb to about 2021). With regard to the full study: Because TCR sequencing relied on bulk RNA taken from unsorted whole blood, pairing of alpha and beta chains was not possible. General study outcomes and caveats: VDJdb matching was skewed toward anti-spike CD8 responses and likely underestimated virus-specific expansions by missing private and CD4 specificities.

The receptor library was made with 5' RACE. Reads for this sample came from a NextSeq 500. In the TCR library protocol, unique molecular identifiers were attached to individual cDNA molecules to correct for PCR bias and sequencing error. TCR alpha and beta chains were both sequenced, and the abundances of alpha and beta sequences in each sample were closely correlated with each other. The authors processed their data as follows. Decombinator V4 was used to annotate the V gene, J gene and CDR3 of the TCR sequences. TCRs were defined as expanded if a significant change between any two time points was detected under a Poisson model with p below 0.0001. Abundances of TCRs were expressed as counts per million after normalisation to the total number of TCRs sequenced in each sample. MAIT TCRs were defined by TRAV1-2 paired with TRAJ12, TRAJ20 or TRAJ33, and iNKT TCRs by TRAV10 paired with TRAJ18. VDJdb, accessed 1 November 2021, was searched for CMV, EBV and SARS-CoV-2 annotated TCRs, with TCRs annotated for multiple antigens excluded. The public reads were reprocessed in TCRdb via fastp at Q25 and MiXCR, keeping in-frame beta chains. Identical CDR3 protein sequences are pooled into one entry, listed with their most common genes and DNA. TCRdb's processing, not the authors', yielded these V and J calls. In this sample the table shows about 53,000 distinct CDR3 sequences, roughly 12% of which occur a single time. In total, the top ten clones hold about 2.7% of the sample.

This was a case-control study nested in a cohort of healthcare workers in London, UK, who had nasopharyngeal swab PCR tests and blood samples taken every week. Between 23 and 31 March 2020, the week of the UK lockdown, healthcare workers were enrolled and then followed up weekly for as long as 16 weeks. CDR1 is given as SGHTA and CDR2 as FQGNSA, both from the germline V gene. From cysteine to phenylalanine, the CDR3 is 13 amino acids long. Solely the CDR3 DNA is kept, with 39 bases framed from the first base. At the junction V is shortened by 3 bases and J by 6 bases; bases outside the gene matches: 2. Concerning this clonotype itself: Its cognate antigen has yet to be identified. Base qualities are not at hand, and no much larger clone is one base apart.

The sequence joins TRBV7-2 to TRBJ2-1; the central 7 bases match TRBD1. This clonotype was sampled from an adult who was a healthcare worker with PCR-confirmed SARS-CoV-2 infection or an uninfected control (not recorded which). The sequenced sample was whole blood, obtained at baseline. The nucleotides are TGTGCCAGCAGCTTGACAGGGAGCAATGAGCAGTTCTTC. It encodes CASSLTGSNEQFF. The variable domain in full, with residues beyond the CDR3 obtained from the reference TRBV7-2 and TRBJ2-1 genes, is GAGVSQSPSNKVTEKGKDVELRCDPISGHTALYWYRQSLGQGLEFLIYFQGNSAPDKSGLPSDRFSAERTGGSVSTLTIQRTQQEDSAVYLCASSLTGSNEQFFGPGTRLTVL.